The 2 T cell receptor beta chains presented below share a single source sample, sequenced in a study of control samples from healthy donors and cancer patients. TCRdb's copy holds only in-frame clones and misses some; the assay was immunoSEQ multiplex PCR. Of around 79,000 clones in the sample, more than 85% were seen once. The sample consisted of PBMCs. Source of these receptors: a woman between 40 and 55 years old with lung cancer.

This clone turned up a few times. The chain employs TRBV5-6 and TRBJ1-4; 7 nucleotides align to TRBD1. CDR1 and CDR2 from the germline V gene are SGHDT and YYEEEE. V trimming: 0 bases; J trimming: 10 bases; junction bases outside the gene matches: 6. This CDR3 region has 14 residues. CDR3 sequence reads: CASSLVQGGGKLFF. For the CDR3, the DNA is TGTGCCAGCAGCTTGGTGCAGGGGGGAGGAAAACTGTTTTTT.

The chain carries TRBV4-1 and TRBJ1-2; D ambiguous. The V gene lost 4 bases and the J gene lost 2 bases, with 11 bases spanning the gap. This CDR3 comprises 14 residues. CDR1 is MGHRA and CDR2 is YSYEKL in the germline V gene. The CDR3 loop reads CASSPQEANYGYTF. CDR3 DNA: TGCGCCAGCAGCCCTCAGGAGGCAAACTATGGCTACACCTTC.